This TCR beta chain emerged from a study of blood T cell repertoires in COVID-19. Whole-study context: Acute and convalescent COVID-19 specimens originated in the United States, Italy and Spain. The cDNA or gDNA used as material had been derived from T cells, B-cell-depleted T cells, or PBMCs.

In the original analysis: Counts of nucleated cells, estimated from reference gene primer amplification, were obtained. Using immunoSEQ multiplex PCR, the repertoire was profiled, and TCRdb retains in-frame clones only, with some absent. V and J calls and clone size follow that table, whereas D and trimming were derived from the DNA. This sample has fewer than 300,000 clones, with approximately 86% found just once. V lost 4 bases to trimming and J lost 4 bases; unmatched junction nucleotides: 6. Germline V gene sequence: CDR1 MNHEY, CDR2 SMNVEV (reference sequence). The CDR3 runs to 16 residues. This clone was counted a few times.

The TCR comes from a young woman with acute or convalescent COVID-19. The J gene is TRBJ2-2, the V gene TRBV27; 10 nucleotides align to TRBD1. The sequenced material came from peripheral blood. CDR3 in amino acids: CASSSGQGTSTGELFF. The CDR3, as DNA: TGTGCCAGCAGTTCGGGACAGGGGACGAGCACCGGGGAGCTGTTTTTT.